This TCR beta chain was identified in a study of cytomegalovirus exposure and HLA in healthy donors. Study as a whole: In an early release, HLA-typed donors contributed about 79 million unique TCR sequences. Findings and limits, study-wide: The study found most TCR sequences rare, yet found some public TCRs in many donors. In a later analysis, TCR association rates varied by HLA locus: DRB1 most, HLA-C fewest. Associated with HLA alleles at 0.05 false discovery rate in a later analysis were 16,951 TCR beta sequences.

V was shortened by 6 bases and J by 3 bases, with 15 bases between the two germline ends. Germline V gives CDR1 SNHLY, CDR2 FYNNEI. The CDR3 runs to 14 residues. With 60 Vbeta and 13 Jbeta primers, the PCR was carried out. Clones were read by immunoSEQ multiplex PCR, and TCRdb kept only the in-frame ones, dropping some. The table has about 120,000 clones, around 74% seen once; the top ten hold 1.6%. For this clone: What it binds is not known.

V and J are TRBV2 and TRBJ2-7; tentative D call: TRBD2 (5 bases). The specimen was PBMCs. The TCR comes from a woman between 18 and 29 years old in good health and CMV-seronegative. The CDR3 here is CASRGQPGIYEQYF. The CDR3 DNA reads TGTGCCAGCAGAGGTCAACCCGGGATCTACGAGCAGTACTTC.